This section outlines one T cell receptor beta chain sequence together with its context. Original analysis: Reference gene primer amplification gave nucleated cell count estimates. Data came from immunoSEQ multiplex PCR; TCRdb stores just in-frame clones and leaves some out. V and J calls and clone size are copied from that table; D and trimming were computed from the DNA. The data show about 300,000 clones, over 85% seen once. It was during active infection that Seattle patients were enrolled and then longitudinally followed. This sample is drawn from a study of blood T cell repertoires in COVID-19. Overall study: From T cells, B-cell-depleted T cells, or PBMCs came the material, which was cDNA or gDNA.

There are 15 residues in the CDR3. Germline V gives CDR1 MNHEY, CDR2 SVGAGI. Trimming at V came to 0 bases and at J to 8 bases, leaving 5 bases not matched to a gene. Material for sequencing was peripheral blood. The TCR originated in a woman in her twenties or thirties with COVID-19, enrolled during active disease. The chain recombines TRBV6-5 with TRBJ1-4, with 8 bases aligning to TRBD1. CDR3 loop: CASSYSRQGTEKLFF. The CDR3 region has the DNA TGTGCCAGCAGTTACTCGAGACAGGGGACAGAAAAACTGTTTTTT.